This T cell receptor (beta chain) was retrieved from a study of CD8 T cells in Susac syndrome. Study-level information: Sequencing included Susac syndrome patients, roughly six of them with active disease and roughly 8 in remission.

Trimming removed 6 bases from V and 11 bases from J, with 22 bases in between. CDR3 length: 14 amino acids. With random hexamers, reverse transcription was performed on roughly 0.5 to 1 ug of RNA. In TCRdb, the immunoSEQ multiplex PCR reads were re-called with MiXCR into one record per CDR3 protein. The table shows 100,000 to 150,000 distinct CDR3 sequences, with over 85% occurring only once. The patients with Susac syndrome were individuals who fulfilled the recently defined diagnostic criteria for disease that was either definite or probable. Sequencing input: CD8+ T cells from PBMCs. The sequence derives from a human donor with Susac syndrome. The gene calls are TRBV12-3 or TRBV12-4 and TRBJ1-2, with D perhaps TRBD1 (5 bases). The CDR3: CASSLGAPPVEYTF. The CDR3 DNA reads TGTGCCAGCAGCCTAGGGGCGCCCCCGGTGGAATACACCTTC.